The present T cell receptor beta chain was sequenced within a study of blood T cell repertoires in COVID-19. About the research overall: The United States, Italy and Spain were the sources of the acute and convalescent COVID-19 samples. PBMCs, B-cell-depleted T cells, or T cells provided the cDNA or gDNA that made up the material.

The germline V gene encodes CDR1 SGDLS and CDR2 YYNGEE. Trimming removed 0 bases from V and 2 bases from J, with 6 bases in between. The CDR3 covers 14 residues. In the authors' methods: Reference gene primer amplification in the assay estimated nucleated cell counts. Clones were read by immunoSEQ multiplex PCR, and TCRdb kept only the in-frame ones, dropping some. V, J and clone size were drawn from that table, and D and trimming were deduced from the DNA. Of 200,000 to 300,000 clones listed, 75% to 85% are singletons. The sequence derives from a human donor in a cohort sampled during active COVID-19. The sample consisted of peripheral blood. The chain has TRBV9 and TRBJ1-5; D gene ambiguous. Here the CDR3 reads CASSVDGGNQPQHF. The CDR3 nucleotides read TGTGCCAGCAGCGTAGATGGAGGCAATCAGCCCCAGCATTTT.